What follows is one T cell receptor (beta chain) and its context. The target antigen is unknown. From the RT-PCR reads, TCRdb called clonotypes with MiXCR, one entry per CDR3 protein. The sample carries around 500,000 distinct CDR3 sequences, roughly 9.7% recorded once. This specimen comes from a study of response to subunit inactivated influenza vaccine. Study observations and caveats: Researchers suggested that each seasonal influenza vaccination recruits few new T cells.

The sequencing used PBMCs from blood, collected 35 to 45 days after vaccination. This receptor was obtained from a man in his fifties or sixties who received an inactivated influenza vaccine.

The CDR3 DNA sequence: TGTGCCAGCCGCCCTAGGACAACCTACGAGCAGTACTTC. Translating gives CASRPRTTYEQYF. V gene TRBV25-1 combines with J gene TRBJ2-7; weak D call: TRBD1 (5 bases). This CDR3 is 13 amino acids long. Germline V gene data show CDR1 as MGHDK and CDR2 as SYGVNS. Trimming pared 8 bases from V and 2 bases from J, leaving 13 bases between.